This T cell receptor beta chain is drawn from a study of T cells in Graves' hyperthyroidism and ophthalmopathy. Diagnosis of hyperthyroidism was new in patients aged 18 to 65, and its duration was under 2 months. Exclusion of a patient resulted from uncontrolled infection, other autoimmune disease, pregnancy or lactation. Clinical symptoms, serum thyroxine and TRAb, thyroid ultrasound and orbital computed tomography were used for the diagnoses. The blood specimen was taken at initial hyperthyroidism diagnosis, before any ophthalmopathy symptoms. The CDR3 regions of TCR beta were amplified from RNA transcripts. When the TCR CDR3 underwent first-round RT-PCR, the HTBI primer set was used. TCRdb analysed the multiplex PCR reads with MiXCR anew, one entry per CDR3 protein. This sample has more than 550,000 distinct CDR3 sequences, with roughly a sixth found just once. CDR3 length: 13 amino acids. Germline values: CDR1 SNHLY, CDR2 FYNNEI. V was clipped by 6 bases and J by 7 bases, with 15 bases between them.

This clonotype has ten or more counts. This sequence joins TRBV2 and TRBJ1-2; tentative D call: TRBD1 (5 bases). The sequencing sample was made of blood. This clonotype was obtained from a woman aged 45-59 years with Graves' hyperthyroidism that later progressed to Graves' ophthalmopathy. The CDR3 DNA is TGTGCCAGCAGCGATTCCGGGACTTTTGGCTACACCTTC. Amino acids: CASSDSGTFGYTF.